The clone carrying this T cell receptor (beta chain) was observed a few times. This sample is drawn from a study of OX40 agonist ivuxolimab in advanced cancers. J gave up 6 bases and V 4 bases, and 24 bases lay outside the gene matches. The CDR3 covers 19 residues. Germline V gene sequence: CDR1 SGHDT, CDR2 YYEEEE. The method was immunoSEQ multiplex PCR; TCRdb's version includes in-frame clones alone and lacks a portion of them. In the table there are about 96,000 clones, under 90% of which are singletons. This receptor was identified in an adult with an advanced solid tumor such as melanoma, head and neck, liver or kidney cancer. The chain recombines TRBV5-6 with TRBJ2-7, with 8 bases aligning to TRBD2. This material consisted of CD4+ or CD8+ T cells sorted from blood, taken in a trial of the OX40 agonist ivuxolimab. CDR3 bases: TGTGCCAGCAGCCTCGGGACTAGTTCCCTCCGCGTCGAAGGGGGCGAGCAGTACTTC. It yields the protein CASSLGTSSLRVEGGEQYF.